The 21 T cell receptor beta chains reported below all come from one sample, sequenced in a study of blood T cell repertoires in COVID-19. The repertoire was sequenced with immunoSEQ multiplex PCR; TCRdb's copy has only in-frame clones and lacks some. In the table there are about 190,000 clones, about 83% of which are singletons. The sequenced sample was peripheral blood. Receptors originate from a woman aged 70 to 79 with active or convalescent COVID-19.

This chain connects TRBV6-6 to TRBJ1-6; tentative D call: TRBD1 (6 bases). This CDR3 contains 16 residues. The germline CDR1 and CDR2 sequences are MNHNY and SVGAGI (reference sequence). The V and J ends lost 2 bases and 6 bases respectively, with 14 bases between them. In DNA, the CDR3 is TGTGCCAGCAGTTACGGCAGGGGAAGTCGTAATTCACCCCTCCACTTT. It is translated as CASSYGRGSRNSPLHF.

The chain carries TRBV6-1 and TRBJ1-1; D is undetermined. V gave up 3 bases and J gave up 1 base, with 6 bases separating them. This CDR3 contains 13 residues. Looked up from germline, CDR1 is MNHNS and CDR2 is SASEGT. CDR3 nucleotide sequence: TGTGCCAGCAGTGACACACAGAACACTGAAGCTTTCTTT. Translation gives CASSDTQNTEAFF.

The J gene is TRBJ2-2, the V gene TRBV29-1; D perhaps matches TRBD1 (5 bases). The CDR3 spans 14 residues. Per the germline V gene, CDR1 is SQVTM and CDR2 is ANQGSEA. Trimming removed 5 bases from V and 0 bases from J, with 10 bases in between. CDR3 bases: TGCAGCGTTAATTCAGGGACGAACACCGGGGAGCTGTTTTTT. This translates into CSVNSGTNTGELFF.

The chain carries TRBV5-1 and TRBJ2-2; no clear D gene. The CDR3 spans 15 residues. From germline, CDR1 is SGHRS and CDR2 YFSETQ. V gave up 4 bases and J gave up 0 bases, with 10 bases separating them. This CDR3 reads CASSLGSPNTGELFF. CDR3 bases: TGCGCCAGCAGCCTCGGTTCCCCGAACACCGGGGAGCTGTTTTTT.

The chain links TRBV19 to TRBJ1-5; 9 nucleotides agree with TRBD1. The CDR3 is 18 amino acids. The germline V gene encodes CDR1 LNHDA and CDR2 SQIVND (reference sequence). V was pared by 3 bases and J by 0 bases, with 9 bases of the junction left unmatched. The CDR3 coding sequence is TGTGCCAGTAGTATCAGCGACAGGGGGTGGAATAGCAATCAGCCCCAGCATTTT. Protein product: CASSISDRGWNSNQPQHF.

This chain links TRBV5-1 with TRBJ2-2, with 11 positions matching TRBD1. After removal of 6 bases from V and 5 bases from J, the junction contained 9 bases not matched to a gene. The CDR3 extends over 16 amino acids. Germline assignment: CDR1 SGHRS and CDR2 YFSETQ. The CDR3 is CASNPAGTGGTGELFF. Here the CDR3 DNA reads TGCGCCAGCAACCCGGCCGGGACAGGGGGAACCGGGGAGCTGTTTTTT.

V is TRBV2 and J is TRBJ2-1; tentative D call: TRBD2 (6 bases). Germline CDR1 reads SNHLY; CDR2 reads FYNNEI. Trimming removed 6 bases at V and 5 bases at J, with 20 bases between. This CDR3 has 16 residues. CDR3 nucleotides: TGTGCCAGCAGACGTGGGACTTCTCTATCTGACAATGAGCAGTTCTTC. Translation: CASRRGTSLSDNEQFF.

Only one count was recorded for this clone. The J gene is TRBJ1-5, the V gene TRBV23-1; a weak D match, TRBD1 (6 bases). TRBV23-1 is marked as an open reading frame, function uncertain. CDR3 length equals 16 residues. The V gene lost 0 bases and the J gene lost 4 bases, with 13 bases spanning the gap. This CDR3 is CASSQSRQEINQPQHF. The CDR3 coding sequence is TGCGCCAGCAGTCAATCTCGACAGGAGATTAATCAGCCCCAGCATTTT.

The chain is built from TRBV28 and TRBJ1-5; 7 positions match TRBD1. V trimming: 6 bases; J trimming: 2 bases; junction bases outside the gene matches: 1. Germline V gene lookup returns CDR1 MDHEN and CDR2 SYDVKM. CDR3 length: 13 residues. CDR3 in DNA: TGTGCCAGCAGCGGACAGGGCAATCAGCCCCAGCATTTT. Translating it yields CASSGQGNQPQHF. The full variable domain, in which reference TRBV28 and TRBJ1-5 provide the parts outside the CDR3, is DVKVTQSSRYLVKRTGEKVFLECVQDMDHENMFWYRQDPGLGLRLIYFSYDVKMKEKGDIPEGYSVSREKKERFSLILESASTNQTSMYLCASSGQGNQPQHFGDGTRLSIL.

J is TRBJ1-4 and V is TRBV19, with 7 bases aligning to TRBD1. The germline gives CDR1 LNHDA, CDR2 SQIVND (reference sequence). The CDR3 spans 14 residues. With 5 bases clipped from V and 8 bases from J, the junction kept 8 bases outside the gene matches. The CDR3 coding sequence is TGTGCCAGTAGTCCACCGGGACAGTACGAAAAACTGTTTTTT. Protein sequence: CASSPPGQYEKLFF.

J is TRBJ2-1 and V is TRBV19; 13 nucleotides match TRBD2. Germline assignment: CDR1 LNHDA and CDR2 SQIVND (reference sequence). V shed 3 bases, J shed 5 bases, and the junction held 7 bases outside the gene matches. The CDR3 is 17 amino acids. CDR3: CASSITSGRALDNEQFF. CDR3 nucleotide sequence: TGTGCCAGTAGTATTACTAGCGGGAGGGCCTTGGACAATGAGCAGTTCTTC.

The chain is built from TRBV7-2 and TRBJ2-1; TRBD2 agrees at 9 bases. The CDR3 spans 15 residues. In germline, CDR1 is SGHTA, CDR2 FQGNSA. The V and J ends lost 1 base and 7 bases, in that order; junction bases with no gene match: 5. The chain's CDR3 is CASSLVAGEGNEQFF. The CDR3 coding sequence is TGTGCCAGCAGCTTAGTAGCGGGAGAGGGAAATGAGCAGTTCTTC. The complete variable domain, with remaining parts taken from reference TRBV7-2 and TRBJ2-1, reads GAGVSQSPSNKVTEKGKDVELRCDPISGHTALYWYRQSLGQGLEFLIYFQGNSAPDKSGLPSDRFSAERTGGSVSTLTIQRTQQEDSAVYLCASSLVAGEGNEQFFGPGTRLTVL.

CDR3 sequence: CASTRDRGSSYGYTF. In DNA, the CDR3 is TGTGCCAGTACCCGGGACAGGGGTTCGTCCTATGGCTACACCTTC. V and J are TRBV19 and TRBJ1-2, with 10 bases identical to TRBD1. The CDR3 is 15 residues long. Germline V gene data show CDR1 as LNHDA and CDR2 as SQIVND (reference sequence). With 7 bases clipped from V and 4 bases from J, the junction kept 9 bases outside the gene matches.

The chain is built from TRBV1 and TRBJ2-3; TRBD2 reflects the table's D call only, with no check against the DNA. TRBV1 is an annotated pseudogene. The CDR3 length is 15 residues. CDR3 bases: TGCACCAGCACCCCTCCTAGCGGGAGGGGAGATACGCAGTATTTT. This sequence encodes CTSTPPSGRGDTQYF.

This sequence joins TRBV11-2 and TRBJ2-7; TRBD2 aligns across 7 bases. The CDR3 runs to 13 residues. Germline trimming cut 1 base from V and 7 bases from J; bases unmatched to any gene: 4. Looked up from germline, CDR1 is SGHAT and CDR2 is FQNNGV. CDR3 DNA sequence: TGTGCCAGCAGCTTAGGACGGGGAGGGGAGCAGTACTTC. Translation gives CASSLGRGGEQYF.

This rearrangement joins TRBV19 to TRBJ1-5; the match to TRBD1 covers 12 bases. The CDR3 is 14 amino acids. V dropped 5 bases and J dropped 9; count of bases not matched to a gene: 5. Germline assignment: CDR1 LNHDA and CDR2 SQIVND (reference sequence). CDR3 sequence (DNA): TGTGCCAGTAGTGGGGACAGGGGGCGAGGGCCCCAGCATTTT. Encoded protein: CASSGDRGRGPQHF.

This chain joins TRBV5-4 and TRBJ2-1, with D perhaps TRBD2 (5 bases). With 2 bases removed from V and 4 bases from J, the gap between germline ends came to 7 bases. The germline gives CDR1 SGHNT, CDR2 YYREEE (reference sequence). The CDR3 runs 13 residues. CDR3 protein: CASSLGGYNEQFF. Written as DNA, the CDR3 is TGTGCCAGCAGCTTAGGCGGGTACAATGAGCAGTTCTTC.

This chain links TRBV18 with TRBJ1-4, with D perhaps TRBD1 (5 bases). V was clipped by 2 bases and J by 3 bases, with 10 bases between them. The CDR3 runs 15 residues. Germline V gene data show CDR1 as KGHSH and CDR2 as LQKENI. Here the CDR3 reads CASSPLGVANEKLFF. CDR3 nucleotide sequence: TGTGCCAGCTCACCATTAGGGGTGGCTAATGAAAAACTGTTTTTT. Filled out from reference TRBV18 and TRBJ1-4, the complete variable domain reads NAGVMQNPRHLVRRRGQEARLRCSPMKGHSHVYWYRQLPEEGLKFMVYLQKENIIDESGMPKERFSAEFPKEGPSILRIQQVVRGDSAAYFCASSPLGVANEKLFFGSGTQLSVL.

The chain is built from TRBV6-5 and TRBJ2-2; 7 nucleotides line up with TRBD2. Germline values: CDR1 MNHEY, CDR2 SVGAGI. This CDR3 region has 15 residues. V lost 7 bases to trimming and J lost 1 base; unmatched junction nucleotides: 6. CDR3 nucleotides: TGTGCCAGCAATGGTCTAGCGGAGAACACCGGGGAGCTGTTTTTT. This codes for CASNGLAENTGELFF.

This CDR3 is CASSPDRLNNEQFF. Here the CDR3 DNA reads TGTGCCAGCAGCCCGGACAGGCTCAACAATGAGCAGTTCTTC. V is TRBV5-4 and J is TRBJ2-1; 7 nucleotides align to TRBD1. V shed 4 bases and J 5 bases; nucleotides not matched to a gene: 6. CDR1 is SGHNT and CDR2 is YYREEE in the germline V gene (reference sequence). The CDR3 is 14 amino acids.

V usage is TRBV11-3 and J usage is TRBJ2-7; tentatively, D is TRBD2 (5 bases). Germline CDR1 SGHNT, CDR2 YENEEA. The CDR3 is 14 residues long. For the CDR3, the DNA is TGTGCTCGGCGTGGTACTAGTCTCTCCTACGAGCAGTACTTC. It yields the protein CARRGTSLSYEQYF. Full variable domain (outside the CDR3, taken from reference TRBV11-3 and TRBJ2-7): EAGVVQSPRYKIIEKKQPVAFWCNPISGHNTLYWYLQNLGQGPELLIRYENEEAVDDSQLPKDRFSAERLKGVDSTLKIQPAELGDSAVYLCARRGTSLSYEQYFGPGTRLTVT.